This T cell receptor beta chain derives from a study of blood T cells in healthy people across ages. Then a second PCR, running roughly 7 to 11 cycles, was carried out with a sample-barcoded 5' primer and a J-beta primer mix. MiXCR was run by TCRdb on the 5' RACE reads, yielding one entry per CDR3 protein. This table holds fewer than 1,000,000 distinct CDR3 sequences, 46% found once. Between the trimmed V and J ends, which lost 1 base and 5 bases, there was a span of 14 bases. CDR1 is PRHDT and CDR2 is FYEKMQ in the germline V gene (reference sequence). CDR3 length: 15 residues. The study, taken as a whole, reports: Donor CMV status, an unknown factor, possibly confounded changes in expanded clonotypes. Using unsorted PBMCs precluded a conclusive naive versus antigen-experienced comparison. The fall in TCR beta diversity per million T cells was roughly linear with age.

Extraction of total RNA produced a minimum of 5.5 micrograms from each sample. With regard to this clonotype: What it recognizes is unknown.

The sequenced material came from blood. This sequence originates from a man older than 75 in good health. The J gene is TRBJ1-1, the V gene TRBV13; possibly TRBD1 for D (5 bases). Here the CDR3 reads CASSLAPGRRTEAFF. The CDR3, as DNA: TGTGCCAGCAGCTTAGCTCCAGGGAGAAGGACTGAAGCTTTCTTT.